What follows are 6 T cell receptor beta chains derived from one specimen sequenced in a study of CD8 T cells in Susac syndrome. With random hexamers, reverse transcription was performed on roughly 0.5 to 1 ug of RNA. A single record per CDR3 protein comes from TCRdb applying MiXCR to the immunoSEQ multiplex PCR reads. The sample has about 300,000 distinct CDR3 sequences, approximately 90% seen once. The sample consisted of CD8+ T cells from PBMCs. Every receptor here comes from a human donor with multiple sclerosis.

This clonotype has more than one count but fewer than ten. The gene calls are TRBV6-1 and TRBJ1-5; no reliable D call. The germline gives CDR1 MNHNS, CDR2 SASEGT. V was cut by 6 bases and J by 2 bases, with 8 bases left in between. This CDR3 is 13 amino acids long. CDR3 in DNA: TGTGCCAGCAGAACACCAGGCAATCAGCCCCAGCATTTT. It yields the protein CASRTPGNQPQHF.

CDR3 residues: CASSMGGQGASTDTQYF. CDR3 DNA: TGTGCCAGCAGCATGGGGGGACAGGGGGCAAGCACAGATACGCAGTATTTT. The J gene is TRBJ2-3, the V gene TRBV21-1; the D segment call TRBD1 is taken from the table without a DNA check. TRBV21-1 is an annotated pseudogene. This CDR3 has 17 amino acids.

This chain joins TRBV6-2 or TRBV6-3 and TRBJ2-7; the D gene could be TRBD1 or TRBD2 (5 bases each). Germline V gene sequence: CDR1 MNHEY, CDR2 SVGEGT. V was trimmed by 5 bases and J by 3 bases, leaving 20 bases between them. CDR3 size: 16 residues. CDR3 amino acids: CASSPPGTVVFYEQYF. The CDR3 nucleotides read TGTGCCAGCAGTCCCCCTGGGACGGTCGTCTTCTACGAGCAGTACTTC.

The gene calls are TRBV27 and TRBJ2-4; D remains unclear. This CDR3 comprises 15 residues. V was clipped by 0 bases and J by 5 bases, with 11 bases between them. The germline gives CDR1 MNHEY, CDR2 SMNVEV (reference sequence). The CDR3 DNA reads TGTGCCAGCAGTTTATCGATACTTGCCCAAAACATTCAGTACTTC. Protein sequence: CASSLSILAQNIQYF.

V and J are TRBV30 and TRBJ1-1; D is undetermined. Germline values: CDR1 GTSNPN, CDR2 SVGIG (reference sequence). The CDR3 runs 12 residues. The V and J ends lost 3 bases and 8 bases respectively, with 13 bases between them. CDR3 in DNA: TGTGCCTGGAGCGTCGGAACACCAGAAGCTTTCTTT. Protein: CAWSVGTPEAFF.

This chain joins TRBV9 and TRBJ2-5; D is perhaps TRBD2 (7 bases). The germline V and J ends were trimmed by 0 bases and 2 bases, with 17 bases remaining between them. There are 17 residues in the CDR3. Germline V lookup: CDR1 SGDLS, CDR2 YYNGEE. In DNA, the CDR3 is TGTGCCAGCAGCGTAGGGGAGGGAGACAGGTTACAAGAGACCCAGTACTTC. This codes for CASSVGEGDRLQETQYF. Using reference TRBV9 and TRBJ2-5 for the parts outside the CDR3, the full variable domain is DSGVTQTPKHLITATGQRVTLRCSPRSGDLSVYWYQQSLDQGLQFLIQYYNGEERAKGNILERFSAQQFPDLHSELNLSSLELGDSALYFCASSVGEGDRLQETQYFGPGTRLLVL.